The clone carrying this T cell receptor (beta chain) was seen ten or more times. What it recognizes is unknown. This specimen belongs to a study of T-cell reconstitution after alpha-beta-depleted transplantation in children. Study-level findings and limits: Several hundred expanded graft clones reportedly gave rise to the alpha-beta T cells present about two months after transplant.

This sample's TCRbeta library carried unique molecular identifier barcodes. TCRdb analysed the PCR reads with MiXCR anew, one entry per CDR3 protein. This repertoire shows nearly 200,000 distinct CDR3 sequences, roughly 6.3% found once; its top ten account for approximately 4.1%. Between the trimmed V and J ends, which lost 0 bases and 4 bases, there was a span of 12 bases. Germline CDR1 and CDR2: SGHVS and FQNEAQ. The CDR3 sequence is 15 residues long. The input for sequencing was PBMCs, taken before TCRalphabeta/CD19-depleted stem cell transplant. This clonotype originated in a girl under two years old with combined immunodeficiency, due to receive a stem cell transplant. The rearrangement joins TRBV7-8 to TRBJ1-2; D call uncertain. This chain's CDR3 is CASSLARAGPYGYTF. The CDR3 nucleotides read TGTGCCAGCAGCTTAGCTCGGGCAGGTCCCTATGGCTACACCTTC.